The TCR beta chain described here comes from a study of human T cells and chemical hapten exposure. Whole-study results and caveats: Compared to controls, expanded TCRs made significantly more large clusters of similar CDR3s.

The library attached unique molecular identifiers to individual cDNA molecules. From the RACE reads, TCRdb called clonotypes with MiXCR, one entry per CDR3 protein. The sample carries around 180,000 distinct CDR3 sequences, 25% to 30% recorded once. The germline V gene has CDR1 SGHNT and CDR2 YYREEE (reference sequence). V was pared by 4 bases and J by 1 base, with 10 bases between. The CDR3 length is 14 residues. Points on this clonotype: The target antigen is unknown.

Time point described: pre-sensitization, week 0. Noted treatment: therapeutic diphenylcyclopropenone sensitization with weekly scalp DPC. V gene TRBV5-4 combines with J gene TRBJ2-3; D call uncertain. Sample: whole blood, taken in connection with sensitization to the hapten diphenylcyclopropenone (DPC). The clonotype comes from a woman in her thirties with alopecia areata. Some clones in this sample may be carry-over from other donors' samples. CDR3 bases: TGTGCCAGCAGCCCGACGCTCGGCACAGATACGCAGTATTTT. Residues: CASSPTLGTDTQYF.